This TCR beta chain appears in the sequencing data of a study of blood T cell repertoires in COVID-19. The germline V gene has CDR1 SGHAT and CDR2 FQNNGV. The V and J ends lost 0 bases and 10 bases respectively, with 6 bases between them. The CDR3 is 12 amino acids. In the authors' workflow: Amplification from reference gene primers served as the basis for estimated nucleated cell counts. The data were produced by immunoSEQ multiplex PCR, yet TCRdb's version contains in-frame clones alone and is incomplete. That table gives V, J and clone size, and the DNA gave D and trimming. Of 140,000 to 150,000 clones detected, 87% appear once; the ten largest clones hold 6% to 7%.

This chain links TRBV11-2 with TRBJ2-2; D remains unclear. The sequence came from an older man with acute or convalescent COVID-19. The specimen sequenced was peripheral blood. The CDR3 region is CASSLDGVELFF. CDR3 coding DNA: TGTGCCAGCAGCTTAGACGGAGTGGAGCTGTTTTTT.